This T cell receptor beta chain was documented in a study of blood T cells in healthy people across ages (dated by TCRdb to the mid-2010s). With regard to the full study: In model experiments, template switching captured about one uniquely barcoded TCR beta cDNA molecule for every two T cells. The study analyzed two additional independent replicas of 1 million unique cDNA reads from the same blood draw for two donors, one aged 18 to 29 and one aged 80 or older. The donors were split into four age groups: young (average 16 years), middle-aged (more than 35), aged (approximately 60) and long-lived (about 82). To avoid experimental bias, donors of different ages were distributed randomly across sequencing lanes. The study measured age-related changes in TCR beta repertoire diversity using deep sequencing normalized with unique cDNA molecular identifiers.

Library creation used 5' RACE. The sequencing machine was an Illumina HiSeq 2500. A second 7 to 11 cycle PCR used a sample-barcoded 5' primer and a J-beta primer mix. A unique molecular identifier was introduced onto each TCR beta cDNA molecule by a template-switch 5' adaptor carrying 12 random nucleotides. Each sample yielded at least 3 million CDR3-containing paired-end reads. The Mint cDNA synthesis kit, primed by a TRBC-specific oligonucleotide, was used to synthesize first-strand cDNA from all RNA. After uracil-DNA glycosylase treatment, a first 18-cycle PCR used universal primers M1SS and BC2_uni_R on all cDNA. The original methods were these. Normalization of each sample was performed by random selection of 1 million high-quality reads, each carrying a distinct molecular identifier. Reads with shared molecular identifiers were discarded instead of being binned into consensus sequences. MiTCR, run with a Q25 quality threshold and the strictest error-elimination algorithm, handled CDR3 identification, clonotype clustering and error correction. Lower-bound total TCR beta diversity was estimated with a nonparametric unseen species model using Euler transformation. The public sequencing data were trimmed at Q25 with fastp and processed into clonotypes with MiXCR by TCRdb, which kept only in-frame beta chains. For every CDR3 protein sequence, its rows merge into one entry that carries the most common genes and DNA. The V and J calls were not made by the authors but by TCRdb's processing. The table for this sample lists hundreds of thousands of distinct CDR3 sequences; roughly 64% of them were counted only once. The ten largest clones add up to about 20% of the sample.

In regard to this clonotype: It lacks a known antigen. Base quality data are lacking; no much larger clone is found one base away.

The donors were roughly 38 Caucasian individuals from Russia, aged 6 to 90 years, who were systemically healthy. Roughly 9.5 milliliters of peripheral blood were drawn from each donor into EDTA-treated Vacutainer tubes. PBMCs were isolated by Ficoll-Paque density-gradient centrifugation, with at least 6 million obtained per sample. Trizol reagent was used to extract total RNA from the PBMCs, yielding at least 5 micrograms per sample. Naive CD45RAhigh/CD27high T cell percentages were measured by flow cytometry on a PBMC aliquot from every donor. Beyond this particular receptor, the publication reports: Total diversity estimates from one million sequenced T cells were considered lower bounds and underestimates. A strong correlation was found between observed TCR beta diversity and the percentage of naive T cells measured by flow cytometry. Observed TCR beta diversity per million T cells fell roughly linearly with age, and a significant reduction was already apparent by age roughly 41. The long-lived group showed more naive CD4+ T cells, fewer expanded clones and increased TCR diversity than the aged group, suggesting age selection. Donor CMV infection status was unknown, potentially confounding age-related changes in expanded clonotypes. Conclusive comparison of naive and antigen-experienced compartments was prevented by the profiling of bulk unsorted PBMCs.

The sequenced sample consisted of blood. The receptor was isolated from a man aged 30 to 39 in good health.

Here is the DNA: TGCAGTGCAGAAGAAAGCGGGGGGGCCGAAGAGACCCAGTACTTC. This sequence encodes CSAEESGGAEETQYF. In this chain, TRBV20-1 is recombined with TRBJ2-5; TRBD2 aligns with 10 central bases. From its cysteine to its phenylalanine, the CDR3 spans 15 amino acids. Solely the CDR3 DNA is kept, with 45 bases framed from the first base. V is pruned by 6 bases and J by 3 bases, leaving 10 bases of the junction without a gene match. Looking up the germline V gene (reference sequence) yields CDR1 DFQATT and CDR2 SNEGSKA.